This record looks at one TCR beta chain sequence and its context. Its antigen is as yet unknown. This sample is drawn from a study of graft-versus-host responses after intestinal transplantation. Assay used: immunoSEQ multiplex PCR; TCRdb lists only in-frame clones, some missing. The repertoire holds tens of thousands of clones, 89% seen once, with around 5% in the top ten. Study-wide points: In recipient marrow, GvH clones were found, and some appeared first in ileum or blood. HvG clone declines early post-transplant were associated with peak circulating GvH levels.

The origin of this receptor is a human patient who received an intestinal transplant, so some T cells may come from the graft donor. Sequencing was performed on PBMCs, taken roughly 64 days after intestinal transplantation.

The CDR3: CASSIWDRGPNEQFF. DNA for the CDR3: TGTGCCAGTAGTATTTGGGACAGGGGTCCCAATGAGCAGTTCTTC. This chain uses TRBV19 with TRBJ2-1; TRBD1 matches 10 bases. Germline loops: CDR1 LNHDA, CDR2 SQIVND (reference sequence). The V gene end was trimmed by 3 bases and the J gene end by 6 bases; junction bases not matched to a gene: 5. CDR3 size: 15 residues.